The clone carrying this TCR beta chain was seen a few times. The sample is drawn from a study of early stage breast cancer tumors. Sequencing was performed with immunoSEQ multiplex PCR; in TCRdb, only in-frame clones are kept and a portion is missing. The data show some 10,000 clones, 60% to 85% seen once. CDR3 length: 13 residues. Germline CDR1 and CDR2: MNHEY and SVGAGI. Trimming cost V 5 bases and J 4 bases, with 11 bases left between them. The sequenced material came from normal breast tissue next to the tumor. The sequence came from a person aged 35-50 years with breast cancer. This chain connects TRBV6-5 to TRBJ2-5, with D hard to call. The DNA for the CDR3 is TGTGCCAGCAGTCCCCGGCCTGGAGAGACCCAGTACTTC. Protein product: CASSPRPGETQYF.